Described below is a single TCR beta chain sequence and its context. The data are from a study of blood T cell repertoires in COVID-19. Trimming pared 1 base from V and 0 bases from J, leaving 8 bases between. This CDR3 spans 14 amino acids. Germline values: CDR1 SGHRS, CDR2 YFSETQ. Method: immunoSEQ multiplex PCR; TCRdb's copy keeps in-frame clones and lacks some. The sample shows 200,000 to 300,000 clones, 80% to 90% of them seen only once. The chain uses TRBV5-1 and TRBJ2-7; D remains ambiguous. Material: PBMCs or T cells enriched from blood (not recorded which). The source is a woman aged 40-49 years who had been exposed to COVID-19. CDR3 bases: TGCGCCAGCAGCTTGCAAGTTAGCTCCTACGAGCAGTACTTC. Translated: CASSLQVSSYEQYF.